This T cell receptor beta chain derives from a study of CD8 T cells in ankylosing spondylitis. Comment on this clonotype: Its specificity is unknown.

With V trimmed by 2 bases and J by 6 bases, 4 bases remained unmatched. Germline V lookup: CDR1 MDHEN, CDR2 SYDVKM. The CDR3 extends over 15 amino acids. Findings and caveats of the study: The study identified a TCR beta motif of seven or eight highly homologous variants that appeared characteristic of ankylosing spondylitis blood. A subset of motif variants has previously been described in the synovial fluid and blood of reactive arthritis.

Construction of TCR beta libraries was performed using quantitative 5'-RACE with molecular barcodes. TCRdb redid the calling of the 5' RACE reads with MiXCR, one entry per CDR3 protein. The sample contains roughly 150,000 distinct CDR3 sequences, approximately 9% of which appear only once. Sequenced input: blood, either unsorted or a sorted T cell fraction (not recorded which). The V call is TRBV28, the J call TRBJ2-1, with TRBD2 identical over 10 bases. This sequence was found in a female donor with ankylosing spondylitis or in good health (not recorded which). CDR3 amino acids: CASSLGAGGLNEQFF. The CDR3 DNA follows: TGTGCCAGCAGTTTAGGAGCGGGAGGGCTCAATGAGCAGTTCTTC. Full variable domain (rest looked up from reference TRBV28 and TRBJ2-1): DVKVTQSSRYLVKRTGEKVFLECVQDMDHENMFWYRQDPGLGLRLIYFSYDVKMKEKGDIPEGYSVSREKKERFSLILESASTNQTSMYLCASSLGAGGLNEQFFGPGTRLTVL.